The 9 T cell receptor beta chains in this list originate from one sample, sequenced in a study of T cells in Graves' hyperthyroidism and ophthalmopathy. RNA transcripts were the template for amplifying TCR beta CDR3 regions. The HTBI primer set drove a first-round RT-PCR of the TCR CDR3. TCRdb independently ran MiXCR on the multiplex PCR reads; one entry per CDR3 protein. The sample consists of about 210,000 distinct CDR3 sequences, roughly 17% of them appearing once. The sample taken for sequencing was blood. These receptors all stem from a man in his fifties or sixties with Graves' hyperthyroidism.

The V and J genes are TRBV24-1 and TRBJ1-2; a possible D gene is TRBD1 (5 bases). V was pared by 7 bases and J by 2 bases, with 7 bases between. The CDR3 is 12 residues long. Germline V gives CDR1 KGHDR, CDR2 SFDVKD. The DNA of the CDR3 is TGTGCCACCAGCCCAGGGAACTATGGCTACACCTTC. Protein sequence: CATSPGNYGYTF.

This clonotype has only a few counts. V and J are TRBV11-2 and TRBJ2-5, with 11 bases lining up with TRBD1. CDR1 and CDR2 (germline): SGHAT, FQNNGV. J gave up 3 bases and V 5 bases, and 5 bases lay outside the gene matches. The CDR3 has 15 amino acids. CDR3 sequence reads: CASSTGTGGEETQYF. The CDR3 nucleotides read TGTGCCAGCAGCACCGGGACAGGGGGGGAAGAGACCCAGTACTTC.

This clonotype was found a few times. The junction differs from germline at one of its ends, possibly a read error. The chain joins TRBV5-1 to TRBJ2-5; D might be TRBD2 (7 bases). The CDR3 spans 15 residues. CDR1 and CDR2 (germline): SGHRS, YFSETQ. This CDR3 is CASSEGRGIGETQYF. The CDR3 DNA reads TGTGCCAGCAGCGAGGGGAGGGGGATCGGCGAGACCCAGTACTTC.

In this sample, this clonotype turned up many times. The CDR3 region is CASSYSRYEQYF. The CDR3 nucleotides are TGTGCCAGCAGTTACTCACGCTACGAGCAGTACTTC. The chain carries TRBV6-6 and TRBJ2-7, with D uncertain. The CDR3 is 12 amino acids. The ends were cut back, 0 bases at V and 3 bases at J, with 3 bases in the middle. Germline V gives CDR1 MNHNY, CDR2 SVGAGI (reference sequence).

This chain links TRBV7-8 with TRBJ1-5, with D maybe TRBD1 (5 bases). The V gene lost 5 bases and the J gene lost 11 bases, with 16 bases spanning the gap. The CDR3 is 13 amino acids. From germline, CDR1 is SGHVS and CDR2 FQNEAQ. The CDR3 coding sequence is TGTGCCAGCAGCCCGGGGGGGATTGGGACCCAGCATTTT. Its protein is CASSPGGIGTQHF.

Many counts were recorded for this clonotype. This chain's CDR3 is CASSQGTGETDTQYF. The CDR3, as DNA: TGTGCCAGCAGCCAAGGCACAGGGGAAACAGATACGCAGTATTTT. The rearrangement uses TRBV3-1 and TRBJ2-3; TRBD1 aligns across 7 bases. J was trimmed by 3 bases and V by 1 base; bases with no gene match: 4. Germline CDR1 LGHDT, CDR2 YNNKEL (reference sequence). The CDR3 has 15 residues.

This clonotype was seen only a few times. For the CDR3, the DNA is TGCAGCGTTGAGCTGGGAACCACTGAAGCTTTCTTT. Amino acids: CSVELGTTEAFF. The chain uses TRBV29-1 and TRBJ1-1; the D is unclear. This CDR3 comprises 12 residues. Between the trimmed V and J ends, which lost 3 bases and 4 bases, there was a span of 9 bases. Per the germline V gene, CDR1 is SQVTM and CDR2 is ANQGSEA.

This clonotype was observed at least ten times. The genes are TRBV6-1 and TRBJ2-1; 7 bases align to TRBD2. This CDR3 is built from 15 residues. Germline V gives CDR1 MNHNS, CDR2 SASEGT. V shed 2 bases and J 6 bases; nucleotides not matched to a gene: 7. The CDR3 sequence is CASSEREGSFNEQFF. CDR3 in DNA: TGTGCCAGCAGTGAAAGGGAGGGTAGCTTCAATGAGCAGTTCTTC.

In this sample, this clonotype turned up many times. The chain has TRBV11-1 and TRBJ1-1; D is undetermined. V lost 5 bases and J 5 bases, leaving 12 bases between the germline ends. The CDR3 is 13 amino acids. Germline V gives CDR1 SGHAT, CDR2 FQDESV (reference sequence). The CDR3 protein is CASSRYAGTEAFF. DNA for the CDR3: TGTGCCAGCAGCCGATACGCGGGGACTGAAGCTTTCTTT.